This T cell receptor beta chain was found in a study of multiple sclerosis patients with progressive multifocal leukoencephalopathy. Whole-study results and caveats: Before and during natalizumab, the clones expanded at PML already existed.

Documented time point: time of PML onset. Detection of JC virus DNA in cerebrospinal fluid confirmed PML diagnosed from clinical and MRI findings. Natalizumab-treated patients developed PML between roughly 16 and 60 months into natalizumab therapy. The repertoire was sequenced with immunoSEQ multiplex PCR; TCRdb's copy has only in-frame clones and lacks some. This repertoire shows fewer than 40,000 clones, about 91% found once; its top ten account for about 6.1%. In the case of this clone: No antigen is known for it.

The V end was cut by 0 bases, the J end by 3 bases, with 11 bases between. The germline V gene encodes CDR1 LGHNT and CDR2 FRNRAP. The CDR3 covers 16 residues. The sequenced sample was PBMCs, obtained from a patient treated with natalizumab. The receptor's source is a middle-aged woman with progressive multifocal leukoencephalopathy. The V and J genes are TRBV12-5 and TRBJ2-2; TRBD1 might be the D (6 bases). Here the CDR3 DNA reads TGTGCTAGTGGTTTGGTACGGGACATGGACACCGGGGAGCTGTTTTTT. Amino acid sequence: CASGLVRDMDTGELFF.